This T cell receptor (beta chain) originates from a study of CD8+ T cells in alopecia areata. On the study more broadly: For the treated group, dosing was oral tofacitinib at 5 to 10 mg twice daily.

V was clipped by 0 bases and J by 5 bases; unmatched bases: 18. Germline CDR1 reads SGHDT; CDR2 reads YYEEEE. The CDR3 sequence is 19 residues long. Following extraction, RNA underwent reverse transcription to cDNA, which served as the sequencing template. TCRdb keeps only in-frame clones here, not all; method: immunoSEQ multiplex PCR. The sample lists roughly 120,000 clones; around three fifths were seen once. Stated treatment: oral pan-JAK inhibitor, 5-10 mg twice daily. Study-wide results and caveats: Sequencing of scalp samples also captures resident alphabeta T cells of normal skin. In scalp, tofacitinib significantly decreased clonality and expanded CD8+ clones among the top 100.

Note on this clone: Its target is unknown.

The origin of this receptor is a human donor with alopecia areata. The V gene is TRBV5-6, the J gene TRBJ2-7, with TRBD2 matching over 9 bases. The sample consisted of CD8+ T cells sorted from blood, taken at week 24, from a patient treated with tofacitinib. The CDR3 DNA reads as TGTGCCAGCAGCTTGGTGGGGGCGGCGGGGGGGCCATTACTGGACGAGCAGTACTTC. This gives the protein CASSLVGAAGGPLLDEQYF.